This entry lists 18 T cell receptor beta chains sequenced from one sample in a study of blood T cell repertoires in COVID-19 (dated by TCRdb to about 2020). Libraries were built with the immunoSEQ multiplex PCR assay. TCRdb stores this immuneACCESS table with in-frame sequences only. Part of the clones is absent; in the studies checked, under half of the shortfall reflects unresolved V genes, and no reason is known for the rest. This sample comprises roughly 150,000 clones, approximately 86% of them detected only once. Around 8.4% of the sample comes from the top ten. The sequencing input was peripheral blood. Receptors originate from a woman of 80 years or more with COVID-19, enrolled during active disease.

The chain recombines TRBV5-1 with TRBJ2-7, with TRBD1 identical over 8 bases. Looked up from germline, CDR1 is SGHRS and CDR2 is YFSETQ. The CDR3 runs to 15 residues. Germline trimming cut 0 bases from V and 3 bases from J; bases unmatched to any gene: 5. CDR3 coding DNA: TGCGCCAGCAGCTTGGCGGGGACAGGCCTCTACGAGCAGTACTTC. Its translation is CASSLAGTGLYEQYF.

This clone has a single count. V usage is TRBV4-1 and J usage is TRBJ2-1; 10 positions match TRBD2. V dropped 0 bases and J dropped 4; count of bases not matched to a gene: 9. Per germline, CDR1 MGHRA and CDR2 YSYEKL. The CDR3 is made up of 18 amino acids. DNA of the CDR3: TGCGCCAGCAGCCAAGAGGGGGCAACTAGCGGGACTTACAATGAGCAGTTCTTC. Translation: CASSQEGATSGTYNEQFF.

The genes are TRBV7-9 and TRBJ1-2, with D possibly TRBD1 on 5 matching bases. The germline V gene encodes CDR1 SEHNR and CDR2 FQNEAQ (reference sequence). The CDR3 is made up of 13 amino acids. Trimming cost V 8 bases and J 6 bases, with 16 bases left between them. DNA of the CDR3: TGTGCCAGCGGCGACTCCAGGGTCGATGGCTACACCTTC. This translates into CASGDSRVDGYTF.

This clone was detected only once. The rearrangement joins TRBV6-6 to TRBJ2-5, with D possibly TRBD1 on 5 matching bases. The V and J ends lost 10 bases and 0 bases respectively, with 9 bases between them. Germline-derived CDR1 and CDR2 are MNHNY and SVGAGI (reference sequence). CDR3 length: 12 residues. The CDR3 region is CATKGYQETQYF. The CDR3 DNA is TGTGCCACCAAGGGGTACCAAGAGACCCAGTACTTC.

This clone showed up just once. This rearrangement joins TRBV3-1 (or the pseudogene TRBV3-2) to TRBJ1-1; a weak D match, TRBD1 (5 bases). The CDR3 totals 16 residues. Trimming removed 2 bases at V and 3 bases at J, with 16 bases between. CDR1 LGHDT and CDR2 YNNKEL come from the germline V gene (reference sequence). As DNA, the CDR3 is TGTGCCAGCAGCCAATTGGGGGGGGATAGACACACTGAAGCTTTCTTT. Amino acid sequence: CASSQLGGDRHTEAFF.

The rearrangement links TRBV6-1 to TRBJ2-7; D is ambiguous. The CDR3 totals 12 residues. V lost 0 bases and J lost 3, with 3 bases in between. Per the germline V gene, CDR1 is MNHNS and CDR2 is SASEGT. CDR3: CASSEASYEQYF. CDR3 DNA: TGTGCCAGCAGTGAAGCCAGCTACGAGCAGTACTTC.

V gene TRBV2 combines with J gene TRBJ1-2, with D maybe TRBD1 (5 bases). Germline assignment: CDR1 SNHLY and CDR2 FYNNEI. The CDR3 covers 15 residues. V lost 1 base and J 6 bases, leaving 15 bases between the germline ends. As DNA, the CDR3 is TGTGCCAGCAGTGAAGGGGCGGCGGGGGTAAATGGCTACACCTTC. Its translation: CASSEGAAGVNGYTF.

The CDR3 bases are TGTGCCAGCAGCGCCCAGGTAGGGGGCCATAGGGATCAGCCCCAGCATTTT. Encoded protein: CASSAQVGGHRDQPQHF. V gene TRBV6-2 or TRBV6-3 combines with J gene TRBJ1-5; 7 bases map to TRBD1. Germline V CDR1 and CDR2: MNHEY, SVGEGT. CDR3 length equals 17 residues. The V gene end was trimmed by 6 bases and the J gene end by 5 bases; junction bases not matched to a gene: 16.

This chain links TRBV2 with TRBJ2-5, with TRBD1 matching 10 bases. CDR1 SNHLY and CDR2 FYNNEI come from the germline V gene. Trimming removed 2 bases from V and 4 bases from J; junction bases left unmatched: 4. The CDR3 extends over 15 amino acids. The CDR3 DNA is TGTGCCAGCAGTGAATGGAGGACAGGGGGAGAGACCCAGTACTTC. It specifies CASSEWRTGGETQYF.

The chain links TRBV5-1 to TRBJ1-6; 9 bases fit TRBD1. Germline lookup yields CDR1 SGHRS and CDR2 YFSETQ. V shed 4 bases, J shed 7 bases, and the junction held 12 bases outside the gene matches. The CDR3 spans 17 residues. The CDR3 region has the DNA TGCGCCAGCAGCCCCTTCCCCCGGGACAGGGTCAATTCACCCCTCCACTTT. Translation: CASSPFPRDRVNSPLHF.

The chain links TRBV6-5 to TRBJ1-1; the D is unclear. There are 15 residues in the CDR3. Trimming stripped 7 bases from V and 1 base from J, with 16 bases between. Germline V CDR1 and CDR2: MNHEY, SVGAGI. The CDR3: CASTSLWQSNTEAFF. The CDR3 region has the DNA TGTGCCAGCACTTCTTTGTGGCAGTCGAACACTGAAGCTTTCTTT.

This clone was seen once. The chain combines TRBV5-1 with TRBJ1-2; 7 nucleotides match TRBD1. The CDR3 totals 14 residues. The J segment lost 7 bases and the V segment lost 0 bases, leaving 6 bases of the junction unmatched. Germline CDR1 and CDR2: SGHRS and YFSETQ. CDR3 protein: CASSLAGRGFGYTF. In DNA form, the CDR3 reads TGCGCCAGCAGCTTGGCGGGCAGGGGGTTTGGCTACACCTTC.

This clone was counted once. The rearrangement uses TRBV4-1 and TRBJ1-4, with D maybe TRBD1 (5 bases). The CDR3 loop spans 16 amino acids. CDR1 and CDR2 (germline): MGHRA, YSYEKL. The ends were cut back, 1 base at V and 7 bases at J, with 16 bases in the middle. The CDR3 sequence is CASSQVIWGRGEKLFF. As DNA, the CDR3 is TGCGCCAGCAGCCAAGTAATCTGGGGGAGGGGTGAAAAACTGTTTTTT.

This clone was recorded a few times. V is TRBV5-6 and J is TRBJ1-2, with D maybe TRBD1 (5 bases). The CDR3 runs to 14 residues. CDR1 SGHDT and CDR2 YYEEEE come from the germline V gene. V was shortened by 3 bases and J by 6 bases, with 15 bases between the two germline ends. CDR3 in amino acids: CASSYGQFLNGYTF. DNA of the CDR3: TGTGCCAGCAGCTATGGACAATTTCTCAATGGCTACACCTTC.

The chain couples TRBV21-1 to TRBJ1-2; the DNA was not compared with TRBD1, the D call given in the table. TRBV21-1 is a pseudogene. This CDR3 is 14 amino acids long. The CDR3 here is CASTPGQGSCGYTF. The CDR3 DNA follows: TGTGCCAGCACCCCGGGACAGGGTTCATGTGGCTACACCTTC.

The sample holds a few counts of this clone. The chain couples TRBV29-1 to TRBJ1-4; the D gene is possibly TRBD1 (5 bases). Per germline, CDR1 SQVTM and CDR2 ANQGSEA. Trimming cost V 8 bases and J 6 bases, with 10 bases left between them. This CDR3 contains 11 residues. CDR3 amino acids: CSLQVDEKLFF. The CDR3 DNA reads TGCAGCTTACAGGTAGATGAAAAACTGTTTTTT.

This chain links TRBV2 with TRBJ2-3; 9 bases match TRBD2. The CDR3 is 14 residues long. The germline V gene has CDR1 SNHLY and CDR2 FYNNEI. With 4 bases clipped from V and 5 bases from J, the junction kept 4 bases outside the gene matches. CDR3 nucleotide sequence: TGTGCCAGCAGTGTCATACTAGCGGGAGATACGCAGTATTTT. Translation: CASSVILAGDTQYF.

The chain employs TRBV5-1 and TRBJ2-7, with D perhaps matching TRBD2 (6 bases). CDR1 is SGHRS and CDR2 is YFSETQ in the germline V gene. The V end lost 4 bases, the J end lost 0 bases, and 14 bases lay between the germline ends. The CDR3 is 15 residues long. CDR3 nucleotide sequence: TGCGCCAGCAGCCGGGACTCCGTCACCTCCTACGAGCAGTACTTC. Protein sequence: CASSRDSVTSYEQYF.